These 30 T cell receptor beta chains share one sample of origin, sequenced in a study of T cells expressing NK-cell markers. Reanalyzing the 5' RACE reads, TCRdb keeps one entry per CDR3 protein, without DNA. The sample has 350,000 to 400,000 distinct CDR3 sequences, and its top ten clones hold about 10%. Sequenced sample: blood T cells: a sorted CD56 or NKG2C T cell subset, CD4+ or CD8+ T cells, or bulk PBMC T cells (not recorded which). These receptors all stem from a woman aged 45-65 years in good health.

V is TRBV5-1 and J is TRBJ2-6; TCRdb's D call of TRBD1 is untestable without DNA. Per the germline V gene, CDR1 is SGHRS and CDR2 is YFSETQ. The CDR3 has 17 residues. CDR3: CASSPIQGPSGANVLTF.

This chain joins TRBV12-3 or TRBV12-4 and TRBJ1-5; TCRdb lists TRBD1, though no DNA is available to test this call. There are 15 residues in the CDR3. The CDR3 protein is CASSAGAWGNQPQHF.

The chain joins TRBV5-1 to TRBJ1-1. The length of the CDR3 is 15 residues. In germline, CDR1 is SGHRS, CDR2 YFSETQ. The CDR3: CASSPGGRAGTEAFF. Filled out from reference TRBV5-1 and TRBJ1-1, the complete variable domain reads KAGVTQTPRYLIKTRGQQVTLSCSPISGHRSVSWYQQTPGQGLQFLFEYFSETQRNKGNFPGRFSGRQFSNSRSEMNVSTLELGDSALYLCASSPGGRAGTEAFFGQGTRLTVV.

This sequence joins TRBV7-9 and TRBJ2-7; without DNA, the TCRdb call of TRBD2 cannot be checked. CDR1 and CDR2 (germline): SEHNR, FQNEAQ (reference sequence). CDR3 length: 19 amino acids. The CDR3 loop reads CASSSNPGLAGNKAYEQYF. The complete variable domain, with remaining parts taken from reference TRBV7-9 and TRBJ2-7, reads DTGVSQNPRHKITKRGQNVTFRCDPISEHNRLYWYRQTLGQGPEFLTYFQNEAQLEKSRLLSDRFSAERPKGSFSTLEIQRTEQGDSAMYLCASSSNPGLAGNKAYEQYFGPGTRLTVT.

The V and J genes are TRBV29-1 and TRBJ1-2; TCRdb reports TRBD1, a call that lacks DNA to check it against. Germline CDR1 SQVTM, CDR2 ANQGSEA. The CDR3 sequence is 14 residues long. The CDR3 is CSVTGTGGDYGYTF.

The rearrangement links TRBV15 to TRBJ1-6; TCRdb's D call, TRBD1, is unchecked because there is no DNA. This CDR3 has 14 amino acids. Germline V gene lookup returns CDR1 LNHNV and CDR2 YYDKDF (reference sequence). The CDR3 protein is CATSRTGGNSPLHF. The full variable domain, rest sourced from reference TRBV15 and TRBJ1-6, is DAMVIQNPRYQVTQFGKPVTLSCSQTLNHNVMYWYQQKSSQAPKLLFHYYDKDFNNEADTPDNFQSRRPNTSFCFLDIRSPGLGDTAMYLCATSRTGGNSPLHFGNGTRLTVT.

The chain carries TRBV5-1 and TRBJ2-2. CDR3 length: 12 residues. Germline assignment: CDR1 SGHRS and CDR2 YFSETQ. CDR3 amino acids: CASSLAVGELFF.

CDR3 sequence reads: CASSEDRLTGELFF. This chain joins TRBV2 and TRBJ2-2; TCRdb lists TRBD1, though no DNA is available to test this call. This CDR3 spans 14 amino acids. Germline V gene data show CDR1 as SNHLY and CDR2 as FYNNEI.

The rearrangement links TRBV10-1 to TRBJ2-3; TCRdb's D gene call, TRBD2, goes unchecked for lack of DNA. Germline V gene lookup returns CDR1 WNHNN and CDR2 SYGVQD (reference sequence). The CDR3 sequence is 16 residues long. The CDR3 loop reads CASSETGSGLTDTQYF.

V and J are TRBV4-1 and TRBJ2-2; TCRdb's D call of TRBD1 is untestable without DNA. Germline CDR1 and CDR2: MGHRA and YSYEKL. The CDR3 covers 15 residues. The CDR3 loop reads CASSLNRRWAGELFF.

The chain links TRBV12-3 or TRBV12-4 to TRBJ2-5. CDR3 length equals 14 residues. The chain's CDR3 is CASTGGDSDGTQYF.

This chain connects TRBV25-1 to TRBJ1-1; absent DNA, TCRdb's TRBD1 call cannot be checked. Germline V lookup: CDR1 MGHDK, CDR2 SYGVNS. The CDR3 sequence is 15 residues long. The CDR3 sequence: CASTKGATSNTEAFF.

This chain links TRBV5-1 with TRBJ2-4; TCRdb selects TRBD2, and the lack of DNA leaves this call unchecked. The CDR3 is made up of 17 amino acids. Germline V CDR1 and CDR2: SGHRS, YFSETQ. Here the CDR3 reads CASRPGLQQLAKNIQYF.

This chain links TRBV5-1 with TRBJ2-3; TCRdb reports TRBD1, a call that lacks DNA to check it against. Germline loops: CDR1 SGHRS, CDR2 YFSETQ. The CDR3 runs to 16 residues. CDR3: CASSPSFFPGIDTQYF. Using reference TRBV5-1 and TRBJ2-3 for the parts outside the CDR3, the full variable domain is KAGVTQTPRYLIKTRGQQVTLSCSPISGHRSVSWYQQTPGQGLQFLFEYFSETQRNKGNFPGRFSGRQFSNSRSEMNVSTLELGDSALYLCASSPSFFPGIDTQYFGPGTRLTVL.

The chain links TRBV12-3 or TRBV12-4 to TRBJ2-7; the D gene TCRdb calls, TRBD1, cannot be checked with no DNA. CDR3 length equals 13 residues. CDR3 residues: CASSNGQGYEQYF.

The chain couples TRBV29-1 to TRBJ1-1. Germline assignment: CDR1 SQVTM and CDR2 ANQGSEA. This CDR3 contains 14 residues. The CDR3 here is CSVEGVETPTEAFF.

The chain joins TRBV29-1 to TRBJ2-6. The CDR3 has 15 amino acids. Looked up from germline, CDR1 is SQVTM and CDR2 is ANQGSEA. The CDR3 spells CSVGLAVSGANVLTF.

The rearrangement links TRBV2 to TRBJ2-1; TCRdb returns TRBD2, unconfirmable since there is no DNA. The CDR3 has 13 amino acids. The V gene's germline CDR1 is SNHLY and CDR2 FYNNEI. Here the CDR3 reads CASGREAYNEQFF.

The chain is built from TRBV20-1 and TRBJ1-2. Germline CDR1 DFQATT, CDR2 SNEGSKA (reference sequence). The CDR3 has 11 residues. The CDR3: CSARRGSGYTF.

The chain recombines TRBV5-1 with TRBJ1-2; TCRdb selects TRBD1, and the lack of DNA leaves this call unchecked. Germline-derived CDR1 and CDR2 are SGHRS and YFSETQ. This CDR3 has 14 amino acids. The CDR3 region is CASSLAVGTKGYTF.

J is TRBJ2-1 and V is TRBV29-1; lacking DNA, the TRBD1 call made by TCRdb goes unchecked. CDR1 and CDR2 from the germline V gene are SQVTM and ANQGSEA. This CDR3 region has 14 residues. The CDR3 loop reads CSVDRGSSYNEQFF.

The rearrangement joins TRBV19 to TRBJ1-1; TCRdb designates TRBD1, a call that cannot be tested without DNA. CDR3 length: 14 amino acids. CDR1 is LNHDA and CDR2 is SQIVND in the germline V gene (reference sequence). The CDR3 is CASRPGGVNTEAFF.

The chain is built from TRBV12-3 or TRBV12-4 and TRBJ1-2; TCRdb's assignment of TRBD1 cannot be checked, as there is no DNA. The CDR3 extends over 14 amino acids. CDR3: CASSSGGQGAGYTF.

V usage is TRBV3-1 and J usage is TRBJ2-3. The CDR3 has 14 residues. Looked up from germline, CDR1 is LGHDT and CDR2 is YNNKEL (reference sequence). CDR3 residues: CASSQGFRRDTQYF.

V gene TRBV19 combines with J gene TRBJ1-5; as DNA is missing, the TRBD1 call by TCRdb cannot be tested. CDR1 and CDR2 from the germline V gene are LNHDA and SQIVND (reference sequence). This CDR3 is built from 16 residues. The CDR3 loop is CASSTPTGGIDQPQHF.

This chain connects TRBV12-3 or TRBV12-4 to TRBJ2-1; TCRdb outputs TRBD1, but without DNA this stays unchecked. This CDR3 is built from 16 residues. The CDR3 loop is CASSLAAFGGLNEQFF.

The chain carries TRBV20-1 and TRBJ2-7; there is no DNA to check the TCRdb D call of TRBD1. Per the germline V gene, CDR1 is DFQATT and CDR2 is SNEGSKA (reference sequence). This CDR3 is 13 amino acids long. This CDR3 reads CSAKRDALNEQYF.

The genes are TRBV5-6 and TRBJ2-2; TCRdb names TRBD1, which stays unverified in the absence of DNA. This CDR3 contains 15 residues. Germline CDR1 is SGHDT and CDR2 is YYEEEE. The CDR3 region is CASSAPTGRTGELFF.

The gene calls are TRBV7-8 and TRBJ2-2. The germline V gene has CDR1 SGHVS and CDR2 FQNEAQ. This CDR3 region has 15 residues. The CDR3 region is CASSLRKASTGELFF.

The rearrangement joins TRBV30 to TRBJ1-5; without DNA, the TCRdb call of TRBD1 cannot be checked. The CDR3 is 12 amino acids. Germline loops: CDR1 GTSNPN, CDR2 SVGIG (reference sequence). The CDR3 sequence is CAWGGGNQPQNF.